Shown below are 24 T cell receptor beta chains from a single sample sequenced in a study of metastatic and nonmetastatic thyroid tumors. All patients were treatment-naive before thyroid surgery. TCRdb re-called the PCR reads via MiXCR. The profile shows about 89,000 clones, under 15% of them singletons. The material sequenced was tumor tissue. The receptors derive from a female donor with papillary thyroid cancer or a benign thyroid nodule (not recorded which). Some clones in this sample may be carry-over from other donors' samples.

A note on this clone: The missing conserved phenylalanine or tryptophan at the end of this CDR3 makes a read error likely. The DNA of the CDR3 is TGTGCCAGCAGCTTAGTGGAGACGAACTATGGCTACACCCTC. This codes for CASSLVETNYGYTL. The chain combines TRBV7-8 with TRBJ1-2, with D hard to call. V was cut by 1 base and J by 2 bases, with 8 bases left in between. The CDR3 spans 14 residues. Germline assignment: CDR1 SGHVS and CDR2 FQNEAQ.

As concerns this clone: Just one base apart from a much larger clone, this may be a read error. The chain couples TRBV4-1 to TRBJ2-7; 10 nucleotides line up with TRBD1. The V and J ends lost 0 bases and 4 bases, in that order; junction bases with no gene match: 3. The CDR3 covers 15 residues. Looked up from germline, CDR1 is MGHRA and CDR2 is YSYEKL. CDR3 in DNA: TGCGCCAGCAGCCAAGAGGACAGGGGGTTGTACGAGCAGTACTTC. As protein: CASSQEDRGLYEQYF.

This clone has ten or more counts. The chain employs TRBV18 and TRBJ1-1; D is undetermined. V was cut by 6 bases and J by 4 bases, with 15 bases left in between. The CDR3 consists of 14 residues. Germline V gives CDR1 KGHSH, CDR2 LQKENI. As DNA, the CDR3 is TGTGCCAGCTCCCCGCCCCACGACGGCACTGAAGCTTTCTTT. It translates to CASSPPHDGTEAFF. Complete variable domain (other parts from reference TRBV18 and TRBJ1-1): NAGVMQNPRHLVRRRGQEARLRCSPMKGHSHVYWYRQLPEEGLKFMVYLQKENIIDESGMPKERFSAEFPKEGPSILRIQQVVRGDSAAYFCASSPPHDGTEAFFGQGTRLTVV.

Comment on this clone: A much larger clone differs from this one at a single base, so this may be a read error. This chain links TRBV5-6 with TRBJ2-7, with 7 bases fitting TRBD2. Per the germline V gene, CDR1 is SGHDT and CDR2 is YYEEEE. The junction had 9 bases not matched to a gene; V was cut back by 5 bases and J by 1 base. The CDR3 sequence is 15 residues long. The CDR3 loop is CASSHPELASYEQYF. The CDR3 bases are TGTGCCAGCAGTCATCCGGAACTAGCGTCCTACGAGCAGTACTTC. Drawing the rest from reference TRBV5-6 and TRBJ2-7, the complete variable domain is DAGVTQSPTHLIKTRGQQVTLRCSPKSGHDTVSWYQQALGQGPQFIFQYYEEEERQRGNFPDRFSGHQFPNYSSELNVNALLLGDSALYLCASSHPELASYEQYFGPGTRLTVT.

In its sample, this clone was seen many times. The V and J genes are TRBV24-1 and TRBJ2-5; D unresolved. V was cut by 1 base and J by 2 bases, with 7 bases left in between. This CDR3 contains 14 residues. Germline V lookup: CDR1 KGHDR, CDR2 SFDVKD. The CDR3 nucleotides read TGTGCCACCAGTGATTTTGACGGTCAAGAGACCCAGTACTTC. Amino acid sequence: CATSDFDGQETQYF.

This clone was recorded at least ten times. The chain uses TRBV12-3 or TRBV12-4 and TRBJ2-1; tentatively, D is TRBD1 or TRBD2 (5 bases each). This CDR3 comprises 12 residues. Between the trimmed V and J ends, which lost 6 bases and 7 bases, there was a span of 10 bases. The CDR3 nucleotides read TGTGCCAGCAGCCGCTGGGGGAATGAGCAGTTCTTC. Its translation: CASSRWGNEQFF.

This clone was counted ten times or more. Germline is not matched at one junction end, which may reflect a read error. The chain has TRBV7-7 and TRBJ2-5; no definite D call. Germline V gives CDR1 SSHAT, CDR2 FNYEAQ (reference sequence). This CDR3 contains 15 residues. The CDR3 reads CASSLTGLHQETQYF. CDR3 nucleotides: TGTGCTAGCAGCTTAACCGGGCTACACCAAGAGACCCAGTACTTC.

This clone was observed many times. The gene calls are TRBV20-1 and TRBJ1-4, with TRBD1 matching over 7 bases. V was clipped by 7 bases and J by 4 bases; unmatched bases: 9. Looked up from germline, CDR1 is DFQATT and CDR2 is SNEGSKA (reference sequence). There are 14 residues in the CDR3. Here the CDR3 DNA reads TGCAGTGGGAAGGGACAGCTACTTAATGAAAAACTGTTTTTT. This sequence encodes CSGKGQLLNEKLFF.

Comments on this clone: Germline is not matched at one junction end, which may reflect a read error. V is TRBV30 and J is TRBJ1-2; no reliable D call. The V gene's germline CDR1 is GTSNPN and CDR2 SVGIG (reference sequence). This CDR3 spans 11 amino acids. CDR3 sequence reads: CACSVNYGYTF. The CDR3 DNA reads as TGTGCCTGTAGTGTGAACTATGGCTACACCTTC.

This clone has more than one count but fewer than ten. Being one base from a much bigger clone, this may be a read error. The rearrangement links TRBV6-1 to TRBJ1-2, with a tentative D call TRBD1 (6 bases). Germline-derived CDR1 and CDR2 are MNHNS and SASEGT. V was shortened by 6 bases and J by 8 bases, with 16 bases between the two germline ends. The CDR3 runs to 13 residues. The CDR3 reads CASSEKGVWGYTF. The CDR3 DNA follows: TGTGCCAGCAGCGAAAAGGGGGTGTGGGGCTACACCTTC.

This clone was detected a few times. A junction boundary mismatches the germline segment, possibly from a read error. The chain recombines TRBV2 with TRBJ2-7; D not resolved. The CDR3 runs 13 residues. CDR1 and CDR2 (germline): SNHLY, FYNNEI. The CDR3 spells CASTRISPYVQYF. The DNA for the CDR3 is TGTGCCAGCACCCGGATTAGCCCCTACGTGCAGTACTTC.

This clone was counted at least ten times. The rearrangement joins TRBV15 to TRBJ1-6, with D uncertain. The CDR3 is 14 amino acids. V was cut by 0 bases and J by 7 bases, with 7 bases left in between. Germline V gene sequence: CDR1 LNHNV, CDR2 YYDKDF (reference sequence). The CDR3 bases are TGTGCCACCAGCAGAGATACCAGCAATTCACCCCTCCACTTT. It codes for CATSRDTSNSPLHF.

This clone was counted between two and nine times. A much larger clonotype is one base distant, so this may be a read error. The chain recombines TRBV7-9 with TRBJ1-2; 9 bases align to TRBD1. J gave up 2 bases and V 7 bases, and 8 bases lay outside the gene matches. Germline V gene lookup returns CDR1 SEHNR and CDR2 FQNEAQ (reference sequence). This CDR3 region has 15 residues. This CDR3 is CASIHDGTGNYGYTF. In DNA, the CDR3 is TGTGCCAGCATCCACGACGGGACAGGGAACTATGGCTACACCTTC.

This clone has ten or more counts. V gene TRBV27 combines with J gene TRBJ2-7; D is tentatively TRBD1 or TRBD2 (5 bases each). Trimming shortened V by 5 bases and J by 5 bases, and 16 bases separated the two germline ends. Per the germline V gene, CDR1 is MNHEY and CDR2 is SMNVEV (reference sequence). This CDR3 comprises 14 residues. The CDR3 reads CASSKDRGRNEQYF. DNA for the CDR3: TGTGCCAGCAGTAAAGACCGGGGCCGGAACGAGCAGTACTTC.

Note on this clone: This may be a read error: a much more frequent sequence differs by one nucleotide. The genes are TRBV2 and TRBJ2-2; D call uncertain. CDR3 length: 12 amino acids. From germline, CDR1 is SNHLY and CDR2 FYNNEI. V was clipped by 9 bases and J by 6 bases, with 11 bases between them. The CDR3: CARRSLAGELFF. The CDR3 DNA is TGTGCCAGAAGGAGCCTCGCCGGGGAGCTGTTTTTT.

With respect to this clone: Being one base from a much bigger clone, this may be a read error. Other DNA sequences of this sample code for an identical CDR3. V usage is TRBV2 and J usage is TRBJ2-2; TRBD1 aligns across 8 bases. Germline loops: CDR1 SNHLY, CDR2 FYNNEI. The CDR3 covers 15 residues. J lost 8 bases, V lost 4 bases, and 9 bases had no gene match. CDR3 region: CASSGGRGRTGELFF. The CDR3 DNA is TGTGCCAGCAGTGGTGGCAGGGGGCGAACAGGGGAGCTGTTTTTT.

This clone was counted at least ten times. The identical CDR3 is also encoded by other nucleotide sequences in the sample. The gene calls are TRBV6-1 and TRBJ1-2, with 7 bases that match TRBD1. CDR1 MNHNS and CDR2 SASEGT come from the germline V gene. Trimming at V came to 10 bases and at J to 4 bases, leaving 9 bases not matched to a gene. The CDR3 has 13 amino acids. CDR3 nucleotides: TGTGCCACCGCACTAGGACAGGTCTATGGCTACACCTTC. Its protein is CATALGQVYGYTF.

This clone has a count of ten or more. The J gene is TRBJ2-3, the V gene TRBV5-1; D is uncertain. Germline CDR1 reads SGHRS; CDR2 reads YFSETQ. The CDR3 is 16 amino acids. V lost 0 bases, J lost 1 base, and 12 bases lay in between. CDR3 nucleotide sequence: TGCGCCAGCAGCTTGGATCTGCTCCAACGCACAGATACGCAGTATTTT. Translation gives CASSLDLLQRTDTQYF.

In this sample, this clone turned up a few times. A much more abundant neighbour one base away suggests this may be a read error. The chain uses TRBV4-2 and TRBJ2-1, with D perhaps given as TRBD1 or TRBD2 (6 bases each). CDR1 and CDR2 from the germline V gene are LGHNA and YNFKEQ. The V and J ends lost 4 bases and 9 bases respectively, with 22 bases between them. The CDR3 is made up of 16 amino acids. CDR3 protein: CASSPISGAPGAEQFF. The CDR3 DNA is TGTGCCAGCAGCCCGATATCGGGAGCTCCGGGGGCTGAGCAGTTCTTC.

There are many counts of this clone. This chain connects TRBV5-1 to TRBJ2-7, with 7 bases lining up with TRBD1. The CDR3 sequence is 14 residues long. Germline V gene data show CDR1 as SGHRS and CDR2 as YFSETQ. V lost 3 bases, J lost 3 bases, and 6 bases stayed unmatched. CDR3 nucleotide sequence: TGCGCCAGCAGCTCGACAGGGACCCTCTACGAGCAGTACTTC. Translation: CASSSTGTLYEQYF.

The sample holds many counts of this clone. The chain couples TRBV19 to TRBJ2-5; weak D call: TRBD1 (6 bases). Germline CDR1 reads LNHDA; CDR2 reads SQIVND (reference sequence). The CDR3 covers 16 residues. Trimming took off 3 bases at V and 4 bases at J, with 18 bases between the two ends. In DNA, the CDR3 is TGTGCCAGTAGTATGGGGGCATTGGAGGTTGGAGAGACCCAGTACTTC. Translation gives CASSMGALEVGETQYF.

For this clone: This may stem from a read error, because a much larger clone lies one nucleotide away. The chain recombines TRBV20-1 with TRBJ2-1; the D is unclear. Germline V gene lookup returns CDR1 DFQATT and CDR2 SNEGSKA (reference sequence). CDR3 length: 15 residues. V dropped 0 bases and J dropped 9 bases, with 18 bases sitting between them. The CDR3 nucleotides read TGCAGTGCTAGAGATAGGTGCCCCTACCGGGTTGAGCAGTTCTTC. This codes for CSARDRCPYRVEQFF.

This clone was picked up a small number of times. A read error may be the cause here, since a much bigger clone is one base away. CDR3 nucleotide sequence: TGTGCCATCCCCCAGGTCGCGAACACCGGGGAGCTGTTTTTT. It encodes CAIPQVANTGELFF. The V gene is TRBV10-3, the J gene TRBJ2-2; D gene ambiguous. The CDR3 has 14 residues. V lost 8 bases and J lost 0, with 10 bases in between. Germline V gene lookup returns CDR1 ENHRY and CDR2 SYGVKD.

This clone has at least ten counts. The rearrangement links TRBV27 to TRBJ1-1; D is ambiguous. Germline loops: CDR1 MNHEY, CDR2 SMNVEV (reference sequence). V lost 1 base, J lost 4 bases, and 7 bases lay in between. The CDR3 sequence is 13 residues long. This chain's CDR3 is CASSLYSGTEAFF. The CDR3 bases are TGTGCCAGCAGTTTATATTCTGGCACTGAAGCTTTCTTT.